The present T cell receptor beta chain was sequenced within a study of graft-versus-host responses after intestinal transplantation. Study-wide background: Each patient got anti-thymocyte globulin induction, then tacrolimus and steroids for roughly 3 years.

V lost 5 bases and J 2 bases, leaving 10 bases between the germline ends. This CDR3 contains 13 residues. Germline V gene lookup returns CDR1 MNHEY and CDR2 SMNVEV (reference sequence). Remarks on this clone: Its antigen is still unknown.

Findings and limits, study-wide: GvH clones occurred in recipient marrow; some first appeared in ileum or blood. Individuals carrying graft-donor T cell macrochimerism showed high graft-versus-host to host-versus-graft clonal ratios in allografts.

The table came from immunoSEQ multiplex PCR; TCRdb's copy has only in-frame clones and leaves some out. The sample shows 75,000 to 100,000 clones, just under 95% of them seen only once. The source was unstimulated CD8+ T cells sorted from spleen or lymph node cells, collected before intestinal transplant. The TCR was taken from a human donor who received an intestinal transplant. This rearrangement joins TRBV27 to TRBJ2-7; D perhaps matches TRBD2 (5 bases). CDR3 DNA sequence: TGTGCCAGCAGTACGGGGTTACCCTACGAGCAGTACTTC. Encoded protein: CASSTGLPYEQYF.